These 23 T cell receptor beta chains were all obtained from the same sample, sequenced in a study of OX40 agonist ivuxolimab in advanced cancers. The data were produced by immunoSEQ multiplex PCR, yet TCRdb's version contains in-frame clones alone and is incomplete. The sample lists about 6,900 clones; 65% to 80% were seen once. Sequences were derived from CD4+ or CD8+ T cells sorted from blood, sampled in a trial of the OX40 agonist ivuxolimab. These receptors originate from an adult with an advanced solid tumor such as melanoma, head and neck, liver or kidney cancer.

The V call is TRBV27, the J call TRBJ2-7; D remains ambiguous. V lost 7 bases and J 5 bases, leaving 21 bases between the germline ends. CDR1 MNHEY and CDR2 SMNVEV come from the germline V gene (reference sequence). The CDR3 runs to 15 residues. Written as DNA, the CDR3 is TGTGCCAGCAAAGACCGGGTCAAAGGAATGGACGAGCAGTACTTC. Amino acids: CASKDRVKGMDEQYF.

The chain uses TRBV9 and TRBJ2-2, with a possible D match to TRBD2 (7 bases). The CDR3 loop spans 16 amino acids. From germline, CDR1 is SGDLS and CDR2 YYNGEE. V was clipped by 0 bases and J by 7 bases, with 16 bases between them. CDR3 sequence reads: CASSVDSGGLSGELFF. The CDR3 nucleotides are TGTGCCAGCAGCGTAGATTCCGGGGGGCTTAGCGGGGAGCTGTTTTTT.

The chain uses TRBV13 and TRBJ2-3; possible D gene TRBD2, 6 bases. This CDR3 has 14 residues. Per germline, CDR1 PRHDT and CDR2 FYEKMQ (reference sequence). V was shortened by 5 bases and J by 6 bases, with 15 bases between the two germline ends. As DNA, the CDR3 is TGTGCCAGCAGCCCCAGCGGGTTAAGTGATACGCAGTATTTT. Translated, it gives CASSPSGLSDTQYF.

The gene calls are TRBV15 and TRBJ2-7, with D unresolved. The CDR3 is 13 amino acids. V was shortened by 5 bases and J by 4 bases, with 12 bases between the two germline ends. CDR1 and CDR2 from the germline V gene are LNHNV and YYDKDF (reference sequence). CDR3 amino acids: CATSPAFQYEQYF. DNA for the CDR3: TGTGCCACCAGCCCTGCGTTTCAGTACGAGCAGTACTTC.

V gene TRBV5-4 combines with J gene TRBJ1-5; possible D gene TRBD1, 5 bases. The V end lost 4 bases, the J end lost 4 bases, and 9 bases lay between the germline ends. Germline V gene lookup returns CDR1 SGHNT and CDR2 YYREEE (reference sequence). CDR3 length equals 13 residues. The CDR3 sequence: CASSTGPNQPQHF. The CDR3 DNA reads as TGTGCCAGCAGCACGGGGCCTAATCAGCCCCAGCATTTT.

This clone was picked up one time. The CDR3 bases are TGTGCCAGCAGTTACGGACAGGGTGGCTACACCTTC. Translated: CASSYGQGGYTF. V gene TRBV6-5 combines with J gene TRBJ1-2; 8 positions match TRBD1. Germline CDR1 is MNHEY and CDR2 is SVGAGI. Germline trimming cut 2 bases from V and 7 bases from J; bases unmatched to any gene: 0. The CDR3 runs to 12 residues.

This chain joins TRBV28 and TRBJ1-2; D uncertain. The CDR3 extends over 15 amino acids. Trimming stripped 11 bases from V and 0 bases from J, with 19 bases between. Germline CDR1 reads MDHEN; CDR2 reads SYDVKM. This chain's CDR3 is CACLGLYGANYGYTF. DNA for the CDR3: TGTGCCTGCTTGGGTCTTTATGGCGCTAACTATGGCTACACCTTC.

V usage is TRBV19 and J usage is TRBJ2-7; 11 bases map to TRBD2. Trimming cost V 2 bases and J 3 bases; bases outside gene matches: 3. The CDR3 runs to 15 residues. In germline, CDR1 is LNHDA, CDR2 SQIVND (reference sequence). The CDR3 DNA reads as TGTGCCAGTAGTATAATACTAGCGGGGGACTACGAGCAGTACTTC. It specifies CASSIILAGDYEQYF. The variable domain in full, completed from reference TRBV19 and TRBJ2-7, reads DGGITQSPKYLFRKEGQNVTLSCEQNLNHDAMYWYRQDPGQGLRLIYYSQIVNDFQKGDIAEGYSVSREKKESFPLTVTSAQKNPTAFYLCASSIILAGDYEQYFGPGTRLTVT.

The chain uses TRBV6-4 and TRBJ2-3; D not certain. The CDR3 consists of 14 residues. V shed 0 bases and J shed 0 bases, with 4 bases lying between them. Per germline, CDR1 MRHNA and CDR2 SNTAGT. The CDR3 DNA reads TGTGCCAGCAGTGACTCGGACAGCACAGATACGCAGTATTTT. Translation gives CASSDSDSTDTQYF.

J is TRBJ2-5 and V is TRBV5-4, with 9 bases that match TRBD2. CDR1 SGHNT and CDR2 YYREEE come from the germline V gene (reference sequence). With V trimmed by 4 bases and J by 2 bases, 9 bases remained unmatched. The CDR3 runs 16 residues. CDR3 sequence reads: CASSPEASGVQETQYF. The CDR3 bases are TGTGCCAGCAGCCCGGAGGCTAGCGGGGTACAAGAGACCCAGTACTTC.

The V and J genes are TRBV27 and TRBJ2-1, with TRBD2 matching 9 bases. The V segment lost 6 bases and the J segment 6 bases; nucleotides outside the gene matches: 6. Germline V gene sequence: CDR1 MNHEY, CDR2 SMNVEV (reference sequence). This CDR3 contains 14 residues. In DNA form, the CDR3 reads TGTGCCAGCAGCCCGGGACTAGCAGGCAATGAGCAGTTCTTC. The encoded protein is CASSPGLAGNEQFF.

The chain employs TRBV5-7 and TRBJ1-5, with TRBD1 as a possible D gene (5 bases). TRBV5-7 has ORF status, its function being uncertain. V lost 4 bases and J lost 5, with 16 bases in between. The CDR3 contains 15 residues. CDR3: CASSMGRMAYQPQHF. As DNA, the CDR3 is TGTGCCAGCAGCATGGGACGGATGGCGTATCAGCCCCAGCATTTT.

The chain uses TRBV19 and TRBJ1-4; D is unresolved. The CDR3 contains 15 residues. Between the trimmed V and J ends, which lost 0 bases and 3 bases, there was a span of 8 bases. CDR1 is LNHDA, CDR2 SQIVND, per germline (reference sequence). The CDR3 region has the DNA TGTGCCAGTAGTATAGAAGGGCACCCTAATGAAAAACTGTTTTTT. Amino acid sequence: CASSIEGHPNEKLFF.

The DNA of the CDR3 is TGTGCTAGTGGTTTGGCCGATCGCGACAGGGGAAGGGATCAGCCCCAGCATTTT. Protein: CASGLADRDRGRDQPQHF. The rearrangement joins TRBV12-5 to TRBJ1-5; 8 bases fit TRBD1. Losses at the gene ends were 1 base for V and 5 bases for J; bases not matched to a gene: 13. This CDR3 is built from 18 residues. In germline, CDR1 is LGHNT, CDR2 FRNRAP.

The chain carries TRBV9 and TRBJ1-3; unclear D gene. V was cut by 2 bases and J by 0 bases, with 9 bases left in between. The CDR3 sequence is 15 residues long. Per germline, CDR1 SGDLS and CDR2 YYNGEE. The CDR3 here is CASSVSGASGNTIYF. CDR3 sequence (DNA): TGTGCCAGCAGCGTTTCAGGTGCCTCTGGAAACACCATATATTTT.

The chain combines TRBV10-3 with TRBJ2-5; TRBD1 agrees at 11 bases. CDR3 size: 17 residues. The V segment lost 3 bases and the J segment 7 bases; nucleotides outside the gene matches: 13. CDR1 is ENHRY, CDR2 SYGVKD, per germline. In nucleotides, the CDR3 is TGTGCCATCAGTGAACCCTCCGGGACAGGGGGGTATGGGACCCAGTACTTC. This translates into CAISEPSGTGGYGTQYF.

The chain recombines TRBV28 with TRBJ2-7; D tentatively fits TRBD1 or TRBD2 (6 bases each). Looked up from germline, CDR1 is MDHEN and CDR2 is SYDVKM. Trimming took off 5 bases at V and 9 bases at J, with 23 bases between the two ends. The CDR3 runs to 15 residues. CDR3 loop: CASSPWRGEPYRQYF. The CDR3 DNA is TGTGCCAGCAGTCCGTGGAGGGGGGAGCCCTACAGGCAGTACTTC.

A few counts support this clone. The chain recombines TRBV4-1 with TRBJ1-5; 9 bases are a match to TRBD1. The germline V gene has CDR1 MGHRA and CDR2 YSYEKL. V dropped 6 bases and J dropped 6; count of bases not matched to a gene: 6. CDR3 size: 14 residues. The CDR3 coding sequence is TGCGCCAGCAGATCCGGGACAGGGAGTCAGCCCCAGCATTTT. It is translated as CASRSGTGSQPQHF.

In DNA form, the CDR3 reads TGTGCCAGCCTCGGACTTGGCGCTGAAGCTTTCTTT. Translation: CASLGLGAEAFF. V gene TRBV6-5 combines with J gene TRBJ1-1; D gene ambiguous. The germline V gene encodes CDR1 MNHEY and CDR2 SVGAGI. The CDR3 has 12 residues. V dropped 8 bases and J dropped 6 bases, with 13 bases sitting between them.

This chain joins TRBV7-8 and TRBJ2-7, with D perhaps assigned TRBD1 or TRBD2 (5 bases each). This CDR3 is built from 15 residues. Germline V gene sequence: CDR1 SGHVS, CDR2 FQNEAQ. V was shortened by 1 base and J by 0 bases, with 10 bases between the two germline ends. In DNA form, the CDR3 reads TGTGCCAGCAGCTTAGTATCTGGGACCTCCTACGAGCAGTACTTC. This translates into CASSLVSGTSYEQYF.

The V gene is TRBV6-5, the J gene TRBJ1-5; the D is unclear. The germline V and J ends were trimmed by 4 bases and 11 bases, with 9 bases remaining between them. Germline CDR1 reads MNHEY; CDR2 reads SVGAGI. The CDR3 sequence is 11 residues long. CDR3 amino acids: CASSLGLAQHF. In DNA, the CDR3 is TGTGCCAGCAGTTTAGGGCTGGCCCAGCATTTT.

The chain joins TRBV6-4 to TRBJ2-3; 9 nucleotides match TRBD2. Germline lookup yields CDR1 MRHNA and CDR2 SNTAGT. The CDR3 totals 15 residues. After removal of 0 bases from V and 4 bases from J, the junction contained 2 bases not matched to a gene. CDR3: CASSDSSGSADTQYF. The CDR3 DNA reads TGTGCCAGCAGTGACTCTAGCGGGAGTGCAGATACGCAGTATTTT.

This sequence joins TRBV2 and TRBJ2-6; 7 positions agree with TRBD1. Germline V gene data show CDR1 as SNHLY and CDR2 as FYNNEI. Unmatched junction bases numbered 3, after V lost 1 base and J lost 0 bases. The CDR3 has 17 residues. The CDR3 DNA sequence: TGTGCCAGCAGTGAAGGGACAGGCCGCTCTGGGGCCAACGTCCTGACTTTC. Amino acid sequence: CASSEGTGRSGANVLTF.